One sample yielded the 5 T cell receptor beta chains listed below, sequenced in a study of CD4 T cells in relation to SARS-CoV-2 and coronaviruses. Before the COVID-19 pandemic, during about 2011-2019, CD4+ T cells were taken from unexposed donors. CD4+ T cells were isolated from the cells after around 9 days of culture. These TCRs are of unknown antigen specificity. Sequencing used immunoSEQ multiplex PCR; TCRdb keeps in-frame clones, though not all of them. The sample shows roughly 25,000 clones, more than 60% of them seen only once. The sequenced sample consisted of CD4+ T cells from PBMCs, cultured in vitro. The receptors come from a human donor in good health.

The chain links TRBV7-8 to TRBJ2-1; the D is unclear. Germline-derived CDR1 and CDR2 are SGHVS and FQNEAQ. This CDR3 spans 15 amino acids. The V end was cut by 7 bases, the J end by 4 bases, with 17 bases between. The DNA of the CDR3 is TGTGCCAGCACCCAACTCAGGACCGCTTACAATGAGCAGTTCTTC. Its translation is CASTQLRTAYNEQFF.

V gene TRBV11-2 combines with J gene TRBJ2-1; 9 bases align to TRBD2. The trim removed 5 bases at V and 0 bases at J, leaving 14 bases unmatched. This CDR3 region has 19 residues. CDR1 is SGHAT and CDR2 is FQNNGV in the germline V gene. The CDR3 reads CASSPVPGLAPSSYNEQFF. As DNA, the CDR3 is TGTGCCAGCAGCCCAGTCCCGGGACTAGCACCAAGCTCCTACAATGAGCAGTTCTTC.

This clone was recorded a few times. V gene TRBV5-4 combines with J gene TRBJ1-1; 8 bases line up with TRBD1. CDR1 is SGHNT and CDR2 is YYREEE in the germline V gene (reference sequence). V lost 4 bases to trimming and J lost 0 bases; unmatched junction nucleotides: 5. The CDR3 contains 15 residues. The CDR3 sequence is CASSLRQGLNTEAFF. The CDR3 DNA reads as TGTGCCAGCAGCCTGAGACAGGGGTTGAACACTGAAGCTTTCTTT.

This chain's CDR3 is CSASEYTEAFF. In nucleotides, the CDR3 is TGCAGTGCTAGTGAGTACACTGAAGCTTTCTTT. This rearrangement joins TRBV20-1 to TRBJ1-1, with no clear D. The V and J ends lost 3 bases and 3 bases respectively, with 5 bases between them. This CDR3 is 11 amino acids long. Germline CDR1 DFQATT, CDR2 SNEGSKA (reference sequence).

CDR3 protein: CASSYLGHSSSYNEQFF. In DNA form, the CDR3 reads TGTGCCAGCAGTTACTTAGGGCATTCGAGCTCCTACAATGAGCAGTTCTTC. This chain joins TRBV6-7 and TRBJ2-1; D not certain. TRBV6-7 is sorted into the ORF group, with uncertain function. The CDR3 extends over 17 amino acids. Trimming pared 1 base from V and 0 bases from J, leaving 13 bases between.